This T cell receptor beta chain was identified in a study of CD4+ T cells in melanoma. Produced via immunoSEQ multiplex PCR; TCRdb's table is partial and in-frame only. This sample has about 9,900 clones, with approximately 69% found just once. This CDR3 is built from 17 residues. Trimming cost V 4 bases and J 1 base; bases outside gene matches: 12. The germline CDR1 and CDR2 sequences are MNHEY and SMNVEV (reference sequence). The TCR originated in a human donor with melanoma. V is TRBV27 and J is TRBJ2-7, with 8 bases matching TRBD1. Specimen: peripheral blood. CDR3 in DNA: TGTGCCAGCAGTTCGCGATCCGGGACAGGAGTGTCCTACGAGCAGTACTTC. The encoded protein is CASSSRSGTGVSYEQYF.